This record concerns one T cell receptor (beta chain) sequence. Its cognate antigen is unknown. Other DNA sequences in the sample encode the same CDR3. This entry comes from a study of shared clonotypes between healthy human individuals. Study-wide background: Each donor contributed plates that comprised three CD4 naive, three CD4 memory, two CD8 naive and one CD8 memory. Study-level findings and limits: Around 5% was the fraction of naive CD4 clonotypes found shared across four donors.

The data were produced by immunoSEQ multiplex PCR, yet TCRdb's version contains in-frame clones alone and is incomplete. The sample consists of about a million clones, 60% to 85% of them appearing once. J lost 4 bases, V lost 0 bases, and 4 bases had no gene match. This CDR3 spans 15 amino acids. CDR1 is SGHRS, CDR2 YFSETQ, per germline. J is TRBJ1-5 and V is TRBV5-1, with 7 bases lining up with TRBD1. This receptor was identified in a man aged 18 to 29 in good health. Source material: memory CD4+ T cells sorted from blood. Subset defined: CD45RA-negative fraction. The CDR3 reads CASSLEGASNQPQHF. Written as DNA, the CDR3 is TGCGCCAGCAGCTTGGAGGGGGCGAGTAATCAGCCCCAGCATTTT.